The present TCR beta chain was sequenced within a study of cytomegalovirus exposure and HLA in healthy donors. The germline gives CDR1 LNHDA, CDR2 SQIVND (reference sequence). CDR3 length: 14 residues. The junction had 7 bases not matched to a gene; V was cut back by 5 bases and J by 7 bases. Primers for the PCR totalled 60 Vbeta and 13 Jbeta. Assay: immunoSEQ multiplex PCR; the TCRdb copy retains only in-frame clones and omits some. Of some 100,000 clones listed, approximately 80% are singletons. The chain is built from TRBV19 and TRBJ2-1, with 8 bases identical to TRBD2. This receptor was obtained from a woman aged 25 to 39 in good health and CMV-seronegative. The source material was PBMCs. The CDR3 loop reads CASSPGTRWNEQFF. The CDR3 bases are TGTGCCAGTAGTCCGGGGACTAGGTGGAATGAGCAGTTCTTC.